The rows below give T cell receptor beta chains drawn from one sample of a study of blood T cell repertoires in COVID-19. The data were produced by immunoSEQ multiplex PCR, yet TCRdb's version contains in-frame clones alone and is incomplete. The repertoire holds about 220,000 clones, with 65% to 90% as singletons. The source material was peripheral blood. Receptors were obtained from a woman aged 65 to 85 with COVID-19, enrolled during active disease. Each CDR3 is given with its conserved first and last residue. Each record gives: D gene, clone size, V gene, J gene, CDR3 DNA, CDR3 protein. The D gene is left open where the match is weak. Clone size is not always given. Where it is, it says once, few, many or a class for expanded clones.

d_gene: TRBD2; abundance: -; v_gene: TRBV13; j_gene: TRBJ2-1; CDR3nt: TGTGCCAGCAGCTTAGCCCTAGCGGGGGTCAATGAGCAGTTCTTC; CDR3aa: CASSLALAGVNEQFF
d_gene: -; abundance: -; v_gene: TRBV7-2; j_gene: TRBJ1-5; CDR3nt: TGTGCCAGCACCTACTTTAATAGCAATCAGCCCCAGCATTTT; CDR3aa: CASTYFNSNQPQHF
d_gene: TRBD1; abundance: -; v_gene: TRBV5-1; j_gene: TRBJ2-2; CDR3nt: TGCGCCAGCAGCTTGGAGACAGGGATAGCCGGGGAGCTGTTTTTT; CDR3aa: CASSLETGIAGELFF
d_gene: TRBD2; abundance: -; v_gene: TRBV19; j_gene: TRBJ2-1; CDR3nt: TGTGCCAGTAGTATACCCGGGAGGAGCTCCTACAATGAGCAGTTCTTC; CDR3aa: CASSIPGRSSYNEQFF
d_gene: TRBD2; abundance: few; v_gene: TRBV9; j_gene: TRBJ2-3; CDR3nt: TGTGCCAGCGGAGGGACTAGCACAATAGATACGCAGTATTTT; CDR3aa: CASGGTSTIDTQYF
d_gene: -; abundance: -; v_gene: TRBV19; j_gene: TRBJ1-2; CDR3nt: TGTGCCAGTAGTGATAGCGGGCTAGGGGTTGGCTACACCTTC; CDR3aa: CASSDSGLGVGYTF
d_gene: TRBD2; abundance: once; v_gene: TRBV25-1; j_gene: TRBJ2-2; CDR3nt: TGTGCCAGCAGTGATCACCGACTAGCGCCGAACACCGGGGAGCTGTTTTTT; CDR3aa: CASSDHRLAPNTGELFF
d_gene: -; abundance: -; v_gene: TRBV29-1; j_gene: TRBJ2-1; CDR3nt: TGCAGCGTTGACGTCAGGGTCGGTGAGCAGTTCTTC; CDR3aa: CSVDVRVGEQFF
d_gene: TRBD1; abundance: -; v_gene: TRBV5-8; j_gene: TRBJ1-4; CDR3nt: TGTGCCAGCAGATCTTGGGACAGTGAAAAACTGTTTTTT; CDR3aa: CASRSWDSEKLFF
d_gene: TRBD1; abundance: -; v_gene: TRBV7-7; j_gene: TRBJ1-1; CDR3nt: TGTGCTAGCAGCCGTGATAGGACAGGGGGAATTGAAGCTTTCTTT; CDR3aa: CASSRDRTGGIEAFF
d_gene: -; abundance: -; v_gene: TRBV19; j_gene: TRBJ2-1; CDR3nt: TGTGCCAGTAGTATGGGCGGAGGGGTCTACAATGAGCAGTTCTTC; CDR3aa: CASSMGGGVYNEQFF
d_gene: TRBD2; abundance: -; v_gene: TRBV7-2; j_gene: TRBJ2-1; CDR3nt: TGTGCCAGCAGCCGTGGACTAGATATCGGAGATGAGCAGTTCTTC; CDR3aa: CASSRGLDIGDEQFF
d_gene: -; abundance: -; v_gene: TRBV6-6; j_gene: TRBJ1-2; CDR3nt: TGTGCCAGCAGACTATCAGGGGAAAAGGACTATGGCTACACCTTC; CDR3aa: CASRLSGEKDYGYTF
d_gene: -; abundance: -; v_gene: TRBV24-1; j_gene: TRBJ1-2; CDR3nt: TGTGCCACCAGTGGGGGGGAAAACTATGGCTACACCTTC; CDR3aa: CATSGGENYGYTF
d_gene: -; abundance: -; v_gene: TRBV5-8; j_gene: TRBJ2-2; CDR3nt: TGTGCCAGCAGCAGGAGAGTCCCCGGGGAGCTGTTTTTT; CDR3aa: CASSRRVPGELFF
d_gene: TRBD1; abundance: -; v_gene: TRBV5-4; j_gene: TRBJ1-2; CDR3nt: TGTGCCAGCAGCTTGGTGTGGGGGCAGGGGGATGGCTACACCTTC; CDR3aa: CASSLVWGQGDGYTF